The clone carrying this T cell receptor beta chain was picked up one time. From germline, CDR1 is MGHRA and CDR2 YSYEKL. V lost 1 base and J 1 base, leaving 10 bases between the germline ends. There are 15 residues in the CDR3. Clones were sequenced by immunoSEQ multiplex PCR, and TCRdb holds only the in-frame ones, with some missing. The data contain 300,000 or so clones, about 89% of them singletons. The entry originates in a study of blood T cell repertoires in COVID-19. Study details: T cells, B-cell-depleted T cells, or PBMCs supplied cDNA or gDNA.

Sequences were obtained from peripheral blood. This TCR was sampled from a woman aged 45-65 years who had recovered from COVID-19. This chain joins TRBV4-1 and TRBJ1-2; TRBD1 might be the D (5 bases). As DNA, the CDR3 is TGCGCCAGCAGCCAAGGGTCCGGGGGTAACTATGGCTACACCTTC. Its translation: CASSQGSGGNYGYTF.